This entry features one T cell receptor (beta chain) sequence. Its cognate antigen is unknown. RNA extraction was followed by reverse transcription into cDNA, which acted as the sequencing template. Clones were sequenced by immunoSEQ multiplex PCR, and TCRdb holds only the in-frame ones, with some missing. The sample consists of about 4,300 clones, approximately 69% of them appearing once. The data were obtained in a study of CD8+ T cells in alopecia areata. Study outcomes and limitations: Patients shared TCRs less clearly than mice did, possibly for HLA-related reasons. Clonality in the scalp and expanded CD8+ clones ranked among the top 100 were significantly decreased by tofacitinib.

Treatment defined: oral pan-JAK inhibitor, 5-10 mg twice daily. Researchers gathered lesional scalp punch biopsies and peripheral blood from patients with alopecia areata. The source was skin, collected at week 24, from a patient treated with tofacitinib. The TCR sequence derives from a human donor with alopecia areata.

The CDR3 nucleotides read TGTGCCAGCAGCTATCGACTAGCGGTGAACAATGAGCAGTTCTTC. This codes for CASSYRLAVNNEQFF. This sequence joins TRBV11-2 and TRBJ2-1; 9 bases line up with TRBD2. Germline assignment: CDR1 SGHAT and CDR2 FQNNGV. Trimming cost V 4 bases and J 5 bases; bases outside gene matches: 6. The CDR3 extends over 15 amino acids.